A selection of T cell receptor beta chains follows, all from one sample in a study of response to subunit inactivated influenza vaccine. TCRdb fed the RT-PCR reads into MiXCR, producing one record per CDR3 protein. The sample yields roughly 500,000 distinct CDR3 sequences, around 25% seen once. The sample consisted of CD4+ T cells sorted from PBMCs, taken more than 4 days after vaccination. Every receptor here comes from a man aged 50 to 60 who received an inactivated influenza vaccine. Both conserved end residues are part of each CDR3. D genes are given only for firm matches. Expanded clones are given a class, and other clones once, few, many or no size at all.

CDR3aa	CDR3nt	d_gene	v_gene	j_gene	abundance
CASSVPGLAQYF	TGTGCCAGCAGTGTCCCTGGTTTGGCCCAGTACTTC	.	TRBV6-5	TRBJ2-5	.
CSARSGNPSYEQYF	TGCAGTGCCAGAAGCGGGAACCCCTCCTACGAGCAGTACTTC	TRBD2	TRBV20-1	TRBJ2-7	few
CASSLLVAGGPGEQFF	TGCGCCAGCAGCCTCCTGGTAGCGGGGGGGCCTGGTGAGCAGTTCTTC	TRBD2	TRBV5-1	TRBJ2-1	.
CASSQDSHSARPGELFF	TGTGCCAGCAGCCAAGATTCACATTCAGCACGGCCCGGGGAGCTGTTTTTT	.	TRBV4-2	TRBJ2-2	.
CASSLDGTGGSSYEQYF	TGCGCCAGCAGCTTGGACGGGACAGGGGGTAGCTCCTACGAGCAGTACTTC	TRBD1	TRBV5-1	TRBJ2-7	few
CASSPLEVSEQYF	TGTGCCAGCTCACCCCTCGAAGTGAGCGAGCAGTACTTC	.	TRBV18	TRBJ2-7	.
CSARTSGWPFDTGELFF	TGCAGTGCTCGGACTAGCGGGTGGCCGTTCGACACCGGGGAGCTGTTTTTT	TRBD2	TRBV20-1	TRBJ2-2	few
CASSQFTGGQETQYF	TGCGCCAGCAGCCAATTTACAGGGGGCCAAGAGACCCAGTACTTC	TRBD1	TRBV5-1	TRBJ2-5	.
CASSYSLTASYEQYF	TGTGCCAGCAGTTACTCATTGACAGCCTCCTACGAGCAGTACTTC	.	TRBV6-2/TRBV6-3	TRBJ2-7	few
CASSLGDSYSNQPQHF	TGTGCCAGCAGCTTGGGGGACAGCTATAGCAATCAGCCCCAGCATTTT	TRBD1	TRBV5-5	TRBJ1-5	.
CASSFRGPSYEQYF	TGTGCCAGCAGTTTTCGGGGCCCCTCCTACGAGCAGTACTTC	.	TRBV6-5	TRBJ2-7	many
CASSPSRGNYEQYF	TGTGCCAGCAGCCCCAGCCGGGGGAACTACGAGCAGTACTTC	.	TRBV7-2	TRBJ2-7	.
CASSYSSGTEPYNEQFF	TGTGCCAGCAGCTACAGCTCCGGGACAGAACCCTACAATGAGCAGTTCTTC	TRBD1	TRBV7-6	TRBJ2-1	few
CASRTGRYPDTQYF	TGCGCCAGCAGGACTGGAAGGTACCCAGATACGCAGTATTTT	.	TRBV5-1	TRBJ2-3	.
CATSETGSGGKGETQYF	TGTGCCACCAGTGAAACTGGTAGCGGGGGCAAAGGAGAGACCCAGTACTTC	TRBD2	TRBV24-1	TRBJ2-5	few
CASSPGQGSSYEQYF	TGTGCCAGCAGCCCTGGACAGGGGAGCTCCTACGAGCAGTACTTC	TRBD1	TRBV6-1	TRBJ2-7	many
CASSYSSAGPEQYF	TGTGCCAGCAGTTACTCGTCAGCAGGGCCCGAGCAGTACTTC	.	TRBV6-5	TRBJ2-7	few
CSGRDAAYEQYF	TGCAGCGGACGGGACGCCGCCTACGAGCAGTACTTC	.	TRBV29-1	TRBJ2-7	.
CASRYTRGSTDTQYF	TGTGCCAGCAGGTACACAAGGGGTAGCACAGATACGCAGTATTTT	.	TRBV7-2	TRBJ2-3	.
CASSPLDKNIQYF	TGTGCCAGCAGTCCCTTGGACAAGAACATTCAGTACTTC	.	TRBV6-1	TRBJ2-4	.
CSVAGRTKTDTQYF	TGCAGCGTTGCGGGCAGGACTAAGACAGATACGCAGTATTTT	.	TRBV29-1	TRBJ2-3	many
CASSEDSQETQYF	TGTGCCAGCAGCGAGGACAGCCAAGAGACCCAGTACTTC	.	TRBV5-5	TRBJ2-5	.
CASSYSRAAATMWSYTF	TGTGCCAGCAGTTACTCGCGGGCAGCGGCTACTATGTGGAGCTACACCTTC	.	TRBV6-2/TRBV6-3	TRBJ1-2	.
CASRTGRTYEQYF	TGTGCCAGCAGGACGGGACGCACCTACGAGCAGTACTTC	.	TRBV28	TRBJ2-7	.
CASSSGLSSYNEQFF	TGCGCCAGCAGCTCTGGGCTTAGCTCCTACAATGAGCAGTTCTTC	.	TRBV5-1	TRBJ2-1	many
CSVDRGLNNEQFF	TGCAGCGTTGACAGGGGCTTAAACAATGAGCAGTTCTTC	.	TRBV29-1	TRBJ2-1	.
CSAREGGEQYF	TGCAGTGCGAGAGAGGGAGGGGAGCAGTACTTC	TRBD2	TRBV20-1	TRBJ2-7	.
CASSYTGGVSPLHF	TGTGCCAGCAGCTATACAGGGGGAGTATCACCCCTCCACTTT	TRBD1	TRBV5-6	TRBJ1-6	.
CSAGLAGGLEQFF	TGCAGTGCCGGACTAGCGGGGGGCCTGGAGCAGTTCTTC	TRBD2	TRBV20-1	TRBJ2-1	.
CASSQRHQRASYNEQFF	TGCGCCAGCAGCCAAAGACACCAGCGGGCCTCCTACAATGAGCAGTTCTTC	.	TRBV4-3	TRBJ2-1	.
CACMGGDEQFF	TGTGCCTGTATGGGAGGCGATGAGCAGTTCTTC	.	TRBV10-3	TRBJ2-1	.
CSARKRDTEAFF	TGCAGTGCTAGAAAACGGGACACTGAAGCTTTCTTT	.	TRBV20-1	TRBJ1-1	.
CSARDNGGLNLFSNQPQHF	TGCAGTGCTAGAGATAACGGGGGGCTCAACCTTTTTAGCAATCAGCCCCAGCATTTT	.	TRBV20-1	TRBJ1-5	few
CASSSGAPQHF	TGTGCCAGCAGTTCTGGGGCGCCCCAGCATTTT	.	TRBV6-2/TRBV6-3	TRBJ1-5	few
CASSDTGTGKNIQYF	TGCGCCAGCAGCGACACCGGGACAGGGAAAAACATTCAGTACTTC	TRBD1	TRBV5-1	TRBJ2-4	.
CASSFSPTAGVSEQFF	TGTGCCAGCAGCTTCTCTCCAACAGCGGGAGTAAGTGAGCAGTTCTTC	TRBD2	TRBV11-2	TRBJ2-1	.
CASSWGTSPQYF	TGTGCCAGCAGCTGGGGAACTAGCCCCCAGTACTTC	.	TRBV7-3	TRBJ2-5	.
CASRLAPGSSYNEQFF	TGTGCCAGCAGACTAGCCCCGGGGAGCTCCTACAATGAGCAGTTCTTC	.	TRBV7-2	TRBJ2-1	few
CSAGRDRRYNGYTF	TGCAGTGCTGGACGGGACAGGAGGTATAATGGCTACACCTTC	TRBD1	TRBV20-1	TRBJ1-2	.
CASSPVGTSIYGYTF	TGTGCCAGCAGTCCGGTGGGCACCTCTATCTATGGCTACACCTTC	.	TRBV9	TRBJ1-2	.
CASSQNRGIDEKLFF	TGTGCCAGCAGCCAGAACAGGGGCATAGATGAAAAACTGTTTTTT	TRBD1	TRBV4-2	TRBJ1-4	few
CAIRDRVYNEQFF	TGTGCCATCAGGGACAGGGTATACAATGAGCAGTTCTTC	TRBD1	TRBV10-3	TRBJ2-1	.
CASSTFHEQFF	TGTGCCAGCAGTACTTTCCATGAGCAGTTCTTC	.	TRBV28	TRBJ2-1	few
CASSPPREGGTEAFF	TGTGCCAGCTCACCGCCCCGCGAAGGGGGCACTGAAGCTTTCTTT	.	TRBV18	TRBJ1-1	.
CSARDPGRAPGQPQHF	TGCAGTGCTAGAGATCCGGGGAGGGCCCCGGGTCAGCCCCAGCATTTT	.	TRBV20-1	TRBJ1-5	.
CASTWGFANTGELFF	TGTGCCAGCACTTGGGGGTTCGCGAACACCGGGGAGCTGTTTTTT	.	TRBV11-2	TRBJ2-2	.
CASSFWKTSEEETQYF	TGCGCCAGCAGTTTCTGGAAGACTAGCGAGGAGGAGACCCAGTACTTC	TRBD2	TRBV5-1	TRBJ2-5	.
CASSLFWRDSTEQYF	TGTGCCAGCAGCTTATTTTGGCGGGACAGCACCGAGCAGTACTTC	.	TRBV7-9	TRBJ2-7	.
CASSFDYSTDTQYF	TGTGCCAGCAGTTTTGACTACAGCACAGATACGCAGTATTTT	.	TRBV28	TRBJ2-3	many
CASSERTSGEQETQYF	TGTGCCAGCAGTGAACGAACTAGCGGGGAACAAGAGACCCAGTACTTC	TRBD2	TRBV6-1	TRBJ2-5	few
CSVKSPLGETQYF	TGCAGTGTAAAGAGCCCCTTGGGAGAGACCCAGTACTTC	.	TRBV20-1	TRBJ2-5	.
CAWSVNGAEAFF	TGTGCCTGGAGTGTAAACGGCGCTGAAGCTTTCTTT	.	TRBV30	TRBJ1-1	.
CASSQGVLRNTEAFF	TGTGCCAGCAGCCAAGGTGTGTTGAGGAACACTGAAGCTTTCTTT	.	TRBV14	TRBJ1-1	many
CSARLAGGSTDTQYF	TGCAGTGCTAGACTAGCGGGAGGAAGCACAGATACGCAGTATTTT	TRBD2	TRBV20-1	TRBJ2-3	.
CSVGIGFDVLTF	TGCAGCGTCGGGATAGGGTTCGACGTCCTGACTTTC	.	TRBV29-1	TRBJ2-6	.
CATSDLRRAGDRDTQYF	TGTGCCACCAGTGATTTGCGCCGGGCAGGGGATCGAGATACGCAGTATTTT	.	TRBV24-1	TRBJ2-3	.
CASSFYGTSGTDTQYF	TGTGCCAGCAGTTTTTATGGGACTAGCGGCACAGATACGCAGTATTTT	TRBD2	TRBV12-3/TRBV12-4	TRBJ2-3	.
CASSLRQEITDTQYF	TGTGCCAGCAGTTTGAGACAGGAGATCACAGATACGCAGTATTTT	.	TRBV12-3/TRBV12-4	TRBJ2-3	.
CASSQDAMYYNEQFF	TGCGCCAGCAGCCAAGATGCTATGTACTACAATGAGCAGTTCTTC	.	TRBV4-1	TRBJ2-1	.
CASSQGTGIGTEAFF	TGTGCCAGCAGCCAAGGAACAGGGATTGGCACTGAAGCTTTCTTT	.	TRBV3-1	TRBJ1-1	few